This T cell receptor beta chain was identified in a study of response to subunit inactivated influenza vaccine. This CDR3 spans 15 amino acids. The germline CDR1 and CDR2 sequences are SGHTA and FQGNSA. Trimming at V came to 0 bases and at J to 3 bases, leaving 3 bases not matched to a gene. TCRdb recomputed calls from the RT-PCR reads with MiXCR, one row per CDR3 protein. The sample has about 570,000 distinct CDR3 sequences, about 11% seen once. The same specimen was also included in a second study, on T cells expressing NK-cell markers. That publication notes: TCR beta libraries carry UMIs added by 5'RACE template switching. Most of the eight sequenced donors tested HCMV-seropositive; one tested seronegative. These same clonotypes (in four donors) also led the CD3+CD56-NKG2C+ fraction.

This clonotype originated in a man over 45 who received an inactivated influenza vaccine. The sample was PBMCs from blood, taken on the day of vaccination. The chain joins TRBV7-2 to TRBJ2-7, with TRBD1 matching over 9 bases. CDR3 coding DNA: TGTGCCAGCAGCTTAGCGGCGGGACAGGGCTACGAGCAGTACTTC. The encoded protein is CASSLAAGQGYEQYF.